Each of the 32 T cell receptor beta chains below was sequenced from the same sample in a study of shared clonotypes between healthy human individuals. The data were produced by immunoSEQ multiplex PCR, yet TCRdb's version contains in-frame clones alone and is incomplete. The repertoire consists of under 1,100,000 clones, with around 78% occurring once and the leading ten covering 0.5% to 0.65%. The sequencing input was memory CD4+ T cells from PBMCs. Regarding subset: CD45RA-negative fraction. All receptors come from a man between 18 and 29 years old in good health. Some clones in this sample may be carry-over from other donors' samples.

CDR3 in DNA: TGTGCCAGCAGCTTCGGGAGCGGGATTAACTACGAGCAGTTCTTC. This encodes CASSFGSGINYEQFF. The genes are TRBV7-6 and TRBJ2-1, with 7 nucleotides matching TRBD2. CDR1 is SGHVS, CDR2 FNYEAQ, per germline. V lost 3 bases to trimming and J lost 10 bases; unmatched junction nucleotides: 12. The CDR3 covers 15 residues.

This clone was counted only a few times. The chain links TRBV5-5 to TRBJ1-5; D may be TRBD1 (6 bases). Germline assignment: CDR1 SGHKS and CDR2 YYEKEE (reference sequence). CDR3 length: 12 residues. Trimming took 4 bases from V and 9 from J, leaving 11 bases between them. The CDR3 loop is CASSPVTGPQHF. In DNA form, the CDR3 reads TGTGCCAGCAGCCCGGTGACAGGGCCCCAGCATTTT. Combining the CDR3 with reference TRBV5-5 and TRBJ1-5 gives the whole variable domain DAGVTQSPTHLIKTRGQQVTLRCSPISGHKSVSWYQQVLGQGPQFIFQYYEKEERGRGNFPDRFSARQFPNYSSELNVNALLLGDSALYLCASSPVTGPQHFGDGTRLSIL.

The chain employs TRBV9 and TRBJ2-1; D is perhaps TRBD2 (6 bases). The CDR3 has 13 amino acids. Per the germline V gene, CDR1 is SGDLS and CDR2 is YYNGEE. V lost 0 bases, J lost 9 bases, and 10 bases lay in between. DNA of the CDR3: TGTGCCAGCAGCGTAGAGGGAGGAGGTGAGCAGTTCTTC. As protein: CASSVEGGGEQFF.

V is TRBV28 and J is TRBJ2-5; the D is unclear. This CDR3 contains 15 residues. Germline V lookup: CDR1 MDHEN, CDR2 SYDVKM. V was cut by 2 bases and J by 4 bases, with 14 bases left in between. Here the CDR3 reads CASSLGRPSPETQYF. The CDR3 nucleotides read TGTGCCAGCAGTTTAGGACGCCCCAGTCCAGAGACCCAGTACTTC.

The chain combines TRBV6-6 with TRBJ2-5; D assignment may be TRBD1 or TRBD2 (5 bases each). The germline CDR1 and CDR2 sequences are MNHNY and SVGAGI (reference sequence). CDR3 length equals 13 residues. Trimming removed 10 bases from V and 4 bases from J, with 16 bases in between. For the CDR3, the DNA is TGTGCCATCAGGGCCGGGGCCGGAGAGACCCAGTACTTC. This gives the protein CAIRAGAGETQYF.

This chain links TRBV28 with TRBJ1-2; possibly TRBD1 for D (6 bases). Germline lookup yields CDR1 MDHEN and CDR2 SYDVKM. V lost 4 bases to trimming and J lost 5 bases, with 17 bases between them. The CDR3 covers 15 residues. The CDR3 region is CASSSRDTRSYGYTF. As DNA, the CDR3 is TGTGCCAGCAGTTCCCGGGACACGAGATCTTATGGCTACACCTTC.

A note on this clone: One junction end does not reproduce the germline sequence, and a read error may be involved. This sequence joins TRBV9 and TRBJ1-1, with TRBD1 matching 8 bases. CDR3 length: 15 residues. Germline lookup yields CDR1 SGDLS and CDR2 YYNGEE. The CDR3 nucleotides read TGTGCTAGCAGCGTAGCCCCCGGACAGGGCATTGAAGCTTTCTTT. This translates into CASSVAPGQGIEAFF.

V usage is TRBV7-9 and J usage is TRBJ2-7; 8 bases line up with TRBD1. V was pared by 5 bases and J by 3 bases, with 9 bases of the junction left unmatched. The germline gives CDR1 SEHNR, CDR2 FQNEAQ (reference sequence). This CDR3 has 15 residues. The CDR3 here is CASSPGQGSFYEQYF. For the CDR3, the DNA is TGTGCCAGCAGCCCCGGACAGGGATCTTTCTACGAGCAGTACTTC.

This clone occurred once. J is TRBJ2-7 and V is TRBV12-5, with a possible D match to TRBD2 (6 bases). Germline V lookup: CDR1 LGHNT, CDR2 FRNRAP. This CDR3 spans 13 amino acids. V was clipped by 5 bases and J by 3 bases, with 11 bases between them. The chain's CDR3 is CASGLGLSYEQYF. The CDR3, as DNA: TGTGCTAGTGGTCTAGGACTAAGCTACGAGCAGTACTTC.

This clone has a handful of counts. The J gene is TRBJ2-5, the V gene TRBV5-1; no firm D call. CDR3 length equals 15 residues. Germline V gene lookup returns CDR1 SGHRS and CDR2 YFSETQ. V gave up 0 bases and J gave up 5 bases, with 14 bases separating them. The CDR3 DNA follows: TGCGCCAGCAGCTTGGAACGGAGCGCTCCGGAGACCCAGTACTTC. As protein: CASSLERSAPETQYF.

The chain's CDR3 is CSVGWGGGEKLFF. In DNA, the CDR3 is TGCAGCGTTGGATGGGGAGGGGGTGAAAAACTGTTTTTT. The chain recombines TRBV29-1 with TRBJ1-4; D is possibly TRBD1 (6 bases). In germline, CDR1 is SQVTM, CDR2 ANQGSEA. Trimming stripped 4 bases from V and 7 bases from J, with 13 bases between. This CDR3 region has 13 residues.

V gene TRBV27 combines with J gene TRBJ2-6, with 8 bases lining up with TRBD1. With V trimmed by 2 bases and J by 0 bases, 6 bases remained unmatched. Germline CDR1 reads MNHEY; CDR2 reads SMNVEV (reference sequence). This CDR3 spans 18 amino acids. In DNA form, the CDR3 reads TGTGCCAGCAGTTTAGTACGACAGGGGTACTCTGGGGCCAACGTCCTGACTTTC. It yields the protein CASSLVRQGYSGANVLTF.

V usage is TRBV29-1 and J usage is TRBJ1-1; unclear D gene. Germline V lookup: CDR1 SQVTM, CDR2 ANQGSEA. This CDR3 has 11 residues. V lost 7 bases and J 9 bases, leaving 15 bases between the germline ends. The CDR3 is CSAQTVTQAFF. CDR3 bases: TGCAGCGCGCAGACCGTAACCCAAGCTTTCTTT.

The CDR3 sequence is CASSELAGVNNEQFF. The CDR3 DNA reads as TGCGCCAGCAGCGAACTAGCGGGAGTAAACAATGAGCAGTTCTTC. V is TRBV5-1 and J is TRBJ2-1; TRBD2 matches at 11 bases. The V segment lost 4 bases and the J segment 5 bases; nucleotides outside the gene matches: 5. The CDR3 is 15 amino acids. Per the germline V gene, CDR1 is SGHRS and CDR2 is YFSETQ.

This clone was seen once. This chain links TRBV7-9 with TRBJ1-2; a weak D match, TRBD1 (5 bases). CDR1 is SEHNR and CDR2 is FQNEAQ in the germline V gene (reference sequence). The ends were cut back, 0 bases at V and 1 base at J, with 9 bases in the middle. The CDR3 consists of 15 residues. The CDR3 region is CASSLAAGVNYGYTF. The CDR3 DNA follows: TGTGCCAGCAGCTTAGCAGCGGGGGTTAACTATGGCTACACCTTC.

About this clone itself: In the same sample, other DNA sequences code for this CDR3. V is TRBV5-4 and J is TRBJ2-7; 12 nucleotides agree with TRBD1. The germline V gene has CDR1 SGHNT and CDR2 YYREEE (reference sequence). This CDR3 has 15 residues. Trimming cost V 0 bases and J 6 bases; bases outside gene matches: 4. CDR3 nucleotide sequence: TGTGCCAGCAGCTTGGCTGGGACAGGGGGCCGCGAGCAGTACTTC. Residues: CASSLAGTGGREQYF.

The chain joins TRBV10-3 to TRBJ1-3; TRBD1 is a possible D gene (6 bases). V was trimmed by 6 bases and J by 2 bases, leaving 11 bases between them. Germline V lookup: CDR1 ENHRY, CDR2 SYGVKD. CDR3 size: 14 residues. The CDR3 spells CAIREQGTGNTIYF. The CDR3 region has the DNA TGTGCCATCAGGGAACAGGGAACTGGAAACACCATATATTTT.

This clone was seen a handful of times. The chain combines TRBV7-9 with TRBJ1-2; no clear D. The CDR3 is made up of 14 amino acids. Trimming removed 4 bases from V and 10 bases from J, with 19 bases in between. Germline-derived CDR1 and CDR2 are SEHNR and FQNEAQ (reference sequence). The CDR3 sequence is CASSSQRLGLAYTF. Here the CDR3 DNA reads TGTGCCAGCAGCTCACAGAGACTGGGTCTCGCCTACACCTTC. The full variable domain, with the rest looked up from reference TRBV7-9 and TRBJ1-2, is DTGVSQNPRHKITKRGQNVTFRCDPISEHNRLYWYRQTLGQGPEFLTYFQNEAQLEKSRLLSDRFSAERPKGSFSTLEIQRTEQGDSAMYLCASSSQRLGLAYTFGSGTRLTVV.

The chain employs TRBV5-4 and TRBJ1-1; D is uncertain. Trimming removed 4 bases from V and 2 bases from J, with 12 bases in between. This CDR3 is 14 amino acids long. From germline, CDR1 is SGHNT and CDR2 YYREEE (reference sequence). The CDR3 nucleotides are TGTGCCAGCAGCCCGACGACCGTAAACACTGAAGCTTTCTTT. Residues: CASSPTTVNTEAFF.

The rearrangement links TRBV11-2 to TRBJ2-7; 9 nucleotides align to TRBD1. V was clipped by 7 bases and J by 4 bases; unmatched bases: 8. Germline CDR1 is SGHAT and CDR2 is FQNNGV. This CDR3 contains 14 residues. This CDR3 reads CASTRDRVSYEQYF. The CDR3 DNA follows: TGTGCCAGCACCAGGGACAGGGTTTCTTACGAGCAGTACTTC.

This clone is a singleton in its sample. The chain is built from TRBV5-1 and TRBJ2-7; 9 bases match TRBD1. This CDR3 spans 15 amino acids. V shed 2 bases and J 7 bases; nucleotides not matched to a gene: 10. Germline lookup yields CDR1 SGHRS and CDR2 YFSETQ. In nucleotides, the CDR3 is TGCGCCAGCAGCTTAGGGACAGGGCTTTCTAGGGAGCAGTACTTC. Translated: CASSLGTGLSREQYF. Combining the CDR3 with reference TRBV5-1 and TRBJ2-7 gives the whole variable domain KAGVTQTPRYLIKTRGQQVTLSCSPISGHRSVSWYQQTPGQGLQFLFEYFSETQRNKGNFPGRFSGRQFSNSRSEMNVSTLELGDSALYLCASSLGTGLSREQYFGPGTRLTVT.

The chain has TRBV2 and TRBJ1-4; D perhaps matches TRBD1 (6 bases). Germline CDR1 is SNHLY and CDR2 is FYNNEI. The CDR3 loop spans 14 amino acids. Trimming removed 5 bases at V and 8 bases at J, with 15 bases between. The CDR3 DNA follows: TGTGCCAGCAGTCTCGACAGGAGGGAGGAAAAACTGTTTTTT. Translating gives CASSLDRREEKLFF.

This clone was detected only once. The chain carries TRBV7-9 and TRBJ1-4; D gene unclear. Germline lookup yields CDR1 SEHNR and CDR2 FQNEAQ (reference sequence). The CDR3 consists of 17 residues. Trimming took off 5 bases at V and 4 bases at J, with 20 bases between the two ends. The CDR3 loop is CASSTTLTLGRNEKLFF. Here the CDR3 DNA reads TGTGCCAGCAGCACTACCCTTACCCTAGGGCGTAATGAAAAACTGTTTTTT.

With respect to this clone: Being one base from a much bigger clone, this may be a read error. Other DNA sequences of this sample code for an identical CDR3. The rearrangement uses TRBV5-4 and TRBJ2-7, with a tentative D call TRBD1 (5 bases). Between the trimmed V and J ends, which lost 0 bases and 0 bases, there was a span of 7 bases. Germline CDR1 and CDR2: SGHNT and YYREEE (reference sequence). This CDR3 has 14 amino acids. CDR3 protein: CASSLDRSSYEQYF. DNA of the CDR3: TGTGCCAGCAGCTTGGACAGGAGCTCCTACGAGCAGTACTTC.

This rearrangement joins TRBV7-9 to TRBJ1-2; no clear D gene. The CDR3 has 12 residues. In germline, CDR1 is SEHNR, CDR2 FQNEAQ (reference sequence). V was trimmed by 5 bases and J by 7 bases, leaving 11 bases between them. The CDR3 loop is CASSRRVGGYTF. In DNA, the CDR3 is TGTGCCAGCAGCCGTAGGGTAGGTGGCTACACCTTC.

The V gene is TRBV5-5, the J gene TRBJ2-5; D unresolved. Germline V CDR1 and CDR2: SGHKS, YYEKEE (reference sequence). The CDR3 runs to 14 residues. Trimming left V 1 base short and J 2 bases short, with 9 bases between. CDR3 sequence (DNA): TGTGCCAGCAGCTTGAGTCCAATACAAGAGACCCAGTACTTC. Encoded protein: CASSLSPIQETQYF.

The sample holds one count of this clone. The DNA for the CDR3 is TGCGCCAGCAGGCGGGACCCCGTCTCTGGAAACACCATATATTTT. This codes for CASRRDPVSGNTIYF. This chain connects TRBV5-1 to TRBJ1-3, with D possibly matching TRBD1 (5 bases). The germline V gene encodes CDR1 SGHRS and CDR2 YFSETQ. Trimming took 5 bases from V and 0 from J, leaving 12 bases between them. The CDR3 loop spans 15 amino acids.

A remark on this clone: This probably arose from a read error, given a far larger clone one base away. V usage is TRBV20-1 and J usage is TRBJ2-7; D is undetermined. This CDR3 comprises 11 residues. The germline V gene has CDR1 DFQATT and CDR2 SNEGSKA (reference sequence). This CDR3 is CSVWSRYEQCF. In nucleotides, the CDR3 is TGCAGTGTTTGGAGTCGGTACGAGCAGTGCTTC.

The chain joins TRBV5-1 to TRBJ2-7; TRBD1 matches at 8 bases. CDR3 length equals 15 residues. V gave up 5 bases and J gave up 5 bases; unmatched junction bases: 12. Looked up from germline, CDR1 is SGHRS and CDR2 is YFSETQ. This CDR3 is CASRFRTGGSDEQYF. The CDR3 DNA reads TGCGCCAGCAGGTTTAGAACAGGGGGATCTGACGAGCAGTACTTC.

The chain uses TRBV7-7 and TRBJ2-6, with D possibly matching TRBD2 (5 bases). Germline CDR1 is SSHAT and CDR2 is FNYEAQ (reference sequence). Deletions cut 1 base from V and 10 bases from J, with 8 bases between. The CDR3 spans 13 residues. The CDR3 DNA sequence: TGTGCCAGCAGCTTAGAGCCGGGGAACGTCCTGACTTTC. Protein product: CASSLEPGNVLTF.

The chain joins TRBV4-1 to TRBJ1-1; 7 bases map to TRBD1. The CDR3 spans 16 residues. Looked up from germline, CDR1 is MGHRA and CDR2 is YSYEKL. V gave up 4 bases and J gave up 3 bases; unmatched junction bases: 11. CDR3 DNA sequence: TGCGCCAGCAGCCCGGCCCCAACAGGGGCCTACACTGAAGCTTTCTTT. This gives the protein CASSPAPTGAYTEAFF.

V is TRBV28 and J is TRBJ2-7; 8 bases are a match to TRBD1. Trimming took 6 bases from V and 3 from J; bases not matched to a gene: 13. Germline V gene lookup returns CDR1 MDHEN and CDR2 SYDVKM. The CDR3 spans 16 residues. The CDR3 sequence: CASSTKTGTGSYEQYF. The CDR3 nucleotides are TGTGCCAGCAGCACAAAAACCGGGACAGGAAGCTACGAGCAGTACTTC.